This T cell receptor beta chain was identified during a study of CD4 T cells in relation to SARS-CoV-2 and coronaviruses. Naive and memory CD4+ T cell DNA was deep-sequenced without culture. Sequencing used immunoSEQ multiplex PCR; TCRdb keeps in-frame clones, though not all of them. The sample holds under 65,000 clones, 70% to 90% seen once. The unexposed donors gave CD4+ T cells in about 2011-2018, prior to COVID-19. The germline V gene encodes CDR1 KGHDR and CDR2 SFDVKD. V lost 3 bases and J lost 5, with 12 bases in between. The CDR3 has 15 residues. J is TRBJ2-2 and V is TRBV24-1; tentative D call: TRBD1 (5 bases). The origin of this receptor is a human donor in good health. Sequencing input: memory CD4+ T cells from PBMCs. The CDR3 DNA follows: TGTGCCACCAGTGATACTGTGGGGCTAACCGGGGAGCTGTTTTTT. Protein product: CATSDTVGLTGELFF.